A selection of T cell receptor beta chains follows, all from one sample in a study of CD8+CD57+ T cells in acquired aplastic anemia. TCRdb reanalysed the reads using MiXCR and keeps one entry per CDR3 protein. The data hold fewer than 200,000 distinct CDR3 sequences, with approximately 48% observed a single time. Sequences were obtained from sorted CD4+, CD8+, or CD8+CD57+ T cells (not recorded which) from PBMCs. These receptors were taken from a human donor with aplastic anemia. Both conserved end residues are part of each CDR3. The order of the fields is D gene, clone size, J gene, V gene, CDR3 DNA, CDR3 protein. D genes are given only for firm matches. Not every row has a clone size; where given, it reads once, few, many or a size class.

D gene: -
clone size: -
J gene: TRBJ2-7
V gene: TRBV15
CDR3 DNA: TGTGCCACCAGTAGCCAGGGGGGTTACTACGAGCAGTACTTC
CDR3 protein: CATSSQGGYYEQYF

D gene: -
clone size: -
J gene: TRBJ2-3
V gene: TRBV25-1
CDR3 DNA: TGTGCCAGCGGTGAATTCACGGGCTTGGTCCCAGATACGCAGTATTTT
CDR3 protein: CASGEFTGLVPDTQYF

D gene: TRBD2
clone size: many
J gene: TRBJ2-3
V gene: TRBV12-3/TRBV12-4
CDR3 DNA: TGTGCCAGCACCCGAGGTCGGCTAGCGGGGGGAGCTAGCACAGATACGCAGTATTTT
CDR3 protein: CASTRGRLAGGASTDTQYF

D gene: -
clone size: medium-sized
J gene: TRBJ2-7
V gene: TRBV10-3
CDR3 DNA: TGTGCCATCAGCCCCTTGCGGATCCCCGGGTACCACGAGCAGTACTTC
CDR3 protein: CAISPLRIPGYHEQYF

D gene: -
clone size: -
J gene: TRBJ1-5
V gene: TRBV15
CDR3 DNA: TGTGCCACCAGCAGAGATTTAAACCCCCAGCATTTT
CDR3 protein: CATSRDLNPQHF

D gene: -
clone size: many
J gene: TRBJ2-6
V gene: TRBV19
CDR3 DNA: TGTGCCAGTAGCCAACTATCTGGGGCCGACGTCCTGACTTTC
CDR3 protein: CASSQLSGADVLTF

D gene: TRBD2
clone size: -
J gene: TRBJ2-7
V gene: TRBV19
CDR3 DNA: TGTGCCAGTAGTCCTATTCGGACTAGCGGGTACGAGCAGTACTTC
CDR3 protein: CASSPIRTSGYEQYF

D gene: -
clone size: few
J gene: TRBJ2-1
V gene: TRBV5-1
CDR3 DNA: TGCGCCAGCAGCTTAATCCAAGGGCGGGTCGTCAACAATGAGCAGTTCTTC
CDR3 protein: CASSLIQGRVVNNEQFF

D gene: TRBD1
clone size: -
J gene: TRBJ2-7
V gene: TRBV10-3
CDR3 DNA: TGTGCCATCACTCGGGACAGCTTACCTTACGAGCAGTACTTC
CDR3 protein: CAITRDSLPYEQYF

D gene: -
clone size: -
J gene: TRBJ2-5
V gene: TRBV24-1
CDR3 DNA: TGTGCCACCCCGCTAAGTGTGGGGCCGAAAGAGACCCAGTACTTC
CDR3 protein: CATPLSVGPKETQYF

D gene: -
clone size: many
J gene: TRBJ1-2
V gene: TRBV6-5
CDR3 DNA: TGTGCCAGCAGTTCGGTACAGGCCTTTTATGGCTACACCTTC
CDR3 protein: CASSSVQAFYGYTF

D gene: -
clone size: -
J gene: TRBJ2-1
V gene: TRBV19
CDR3 DNA: TGTGCCAGTAGGACGACTACCACTCTCTACAATGAGCAGTTCTTC
CDR3 protein: CASRTTTTLYNEQFF

D gene: -
clone size: -
J gene: TRBJ2-5
V gene: TRBV5-6
CDR3 DNA: TGTGCCAGCAGCTTGTCCAACGTGGGACCCCACTCCCAAGAGACCCAGTACTTC
CDR3 protein: CASSLSNVGPHSQETQYF

D gene: TRBD2
clone size: -
J gene: TRBJ2-1
V gene: TRBV7-8
CDR3 DNA: TGTGCCAGCAGCTCGGGACTAGCGGTCGGGAATGAGCAGTTCTTC
CDR3 protein: CASSSGLAVGNEQFF

D gene: -
clone size: many
J gene: TRBJ2-4
V gene: TRBV4-1
CDR3 DNA: TGCGCCAGCAGCCAAGCGCCTCTCTCGGGCATTCAGTACTTC
CDR3 protein: CASSQAPLSGIQYF

D gene: -
clone size: -
J gene: TRBJ1-1
V gene: TRBV18
CDR3 DNA: TGTGCCAGCTCACCACTACAGGGACGTGAAGCTTTCTTT
CDR3 protein: CASSPLQGREAFF

D gene: -
clone size: -
J gene: TRBJ2-5
V gene: TRBV29-1
CDR3 DNA: TGCAGCGTTGGGGGGGCAGGGCTGCAAGAGACCCAGTACTTC
CDR3 protein: CSVGGAGLQETQYF

D gene: TRBD2
clone size: -
J gene: TRBJ2-1
V gene: TRBV24-1
CDR3 DNA: TGTGCCACCAGTGATGCCGGGACTAGCGGGAAGCATGAGCAGTTCTTC
CDR3 protein: CATSDAGTSGKHEQFF

D gene: -
clone size: -
J gene: TRBJ2-7
V gene: TRBV10-1
CDR3 DNA: TGCGCCAGCAGTGCTAGTACTGGACGGATTTCCGAGCAGTACTTC
CDR3 protein: CASSASTGRISEQYF

D gene: -
clone size: few
J gene: TRBJ1-1
V gene: TRBV15
CDR3 DNA: TGTGCCACCAGCAGAGATATGAACACTGAAGCTTTCTTT
CDR3 protein: CATSRDMNTEAFF

D gene: -
clone size: -
J gene: TRBJ2-3
V gene: TRBV20-1
CDR3 DNA: TGCAGTGCCAGTAGTGGCGGGAGCACAGATACGCAGTATTTT
CDR3 protein: CSASSGGSTDTQYF

D gene: -
clone size: many
J gene: TRBJ2-3
V gene: TRBV4-3
CDR3 DNA: TGCGCCAGCAGCCAAGATACGGGTGGGCGCACAGATACGCAGTATTTT
CDR3 protein: CASSQDTGGRTDTQYF

D gene: -
clone size: many
J gene: TRBJ2-1
V gene: TRBV12-3/TRBV12-4
CDR3 DNA: TGTGCCAGCAGGGTCGGGACACCTATTTTCTTC
CDR3 protein: CASRVGTPIFF

D gene: -
clone size: -
J gene: TRBJ2-7
V gene: TRBV7-9
CDR3 DNA: TGTGCCAGCAGCTTATCCTCGGGGGGCGGCTCCTCCTACGAGCAGTACTTC
CDR3 protein: CASSLSSGGGSSYEQYF

D gene: -
clone size: medium-sized
J gene: TRBJ2-3
V gene: TRBV10-3
CDR3 DNA: TGTGCCATGAGCGATGGGGCCCCAGATACGCAGTATTTT
CDR3 protein: CAMSDGAPDTQYF

D gene: -
clone size: many
J gene: TRBJ1-2
V gene: TRBV5-8
CDR3 DNA: TGTGCCAGCAGCCCCCAGGGGTTCTATGGCTACACCTTC
CDR3 protein: CASSPQGFYGYTF

D gene: -
clone size: many
J gene: TRBJ1-2
V gene: TRBV4-1
CDR3 DNA: TGCGCCAGCAGCCAAGAGGGGTATAACTATGGCTACACCTTC
CDR3 protein: CASSQEGYNYGYTF

D gene: -
clone size: many
J gene: TRBJ1-1
V gene: TRBV9
CDR3 DNA: TGTGCCAGCAGCCCCCCAGGGACGGTGAACACTGAAGCTTTCTTT
CDR3 protein: CASSPPGTVNTEAFF

D gene: TRBD1
clone size: -
J gene: TRBJ1-2
V gene: TRBV10-3
CDR3 DNA: TGTGCCATCAGTGAGGGACAGGGGGGCTACACCTTC
CDR3 protein: CAISEGQGGYTF

D gene: -
clone size: -
J gene: TRBJ2-6
V gene: TRBV7-2
CDR3 DNA: TGTGCCAGCACCATGGTCGGGGCCAACGTCCTGACTTTC
CDR3 protein: CASTMVGANVLTF

D gene: -
clone size: many
J gene: TRBJ2-7
V gene: TRBV3-1
CDR3 DNA: TGTGCCAGCAGCCAACCCGGACATCGGACCGTCTACGAGCAGTACTTC
CDR3 protein: CASSQPGHRTVYEQYF

D gene: -
clone size: -
J gene: TRBJ1-2
V gene: TRBV10-3
CDR3 DNA: TGCGCCTCGGGGAAACAGGAGTCTAACTATGGCTACACCTTC
CDR3 protein: CASGKQESNYGYTF

D gene: -
clone size: -
J gene: TRBJ2-7
V gene: TRBV11-3
CDR3 DNA: TGTGCCAGCAGCTTTTCCAGGGCTTACGAGCAGTACTTC
CDR3 protein: CASSFSRAYEQYF

D gene: -
clone size: -
J gene: TRBJ2-1
V gene: TRBV5-1
CDR3 DNA: TGCGCCAGCAGCTTGGTGGGGGAGACCTACAATGAGCAGTTCTTC
CDR3 protein: CASSLVGETYNEQFF

D gene: TRBD1
clone size: many
J gene: TRBJ2-7
V gene: TRBV5-1
CDR3 DNA: TGCGCCAGCAGCTTGGACAGGGGGTGGTACGAGCAGTACTTC
CDR3 protein: CASSLDRGWYEQYF

D gene: TRBD2
clone size: many
J gene: TRBJ2-7
V gene: TRBV5-1
CDR3 DNA: TGCGCCAGCAGCTTGACTAGCGGCCCCTACGAGCAGTACTTC
CDR3 protein: CASSLTSGPYEQYF

D gene: TRBD1
clone size: -
J gene: TRBJ2-7
V gene: TRBV14
CDR3 DNA: TGTGCCAGCAGCCAAGGTCTCGGACAGGGGGCCTACGAGCAGTACTTC
CDR3 protein: CASSQGLGQGAYEQYF

D gene: -
clone size: many
J gene: TRBJ1-5
V gene: TRBV12-3/TRBV12-4
CDR3 DNA: TGTGCCAGCAGCCAGGGAAATAGCAATCAGCCCCAGCATTTT
CDR3 protein: CASSQGNSNQPQHF

D gene: -
clone size: many
J gene: TRBJ1-6
V gene: TRBV20-1
CDR3 DNA: TGCAGTGCTAGGCCCCCAGATAATTCACCCCTCCACTTT
CDR3 protein: CSARPPDNSPLHF

D gene: TRBD2
clone size: -
J gene: TRBJ2-1
V gene: TRBV27
CDR3 DNA: TGTGCCAGCAGTGGTCCGGGACTAGCGGCGAGAAATGAGCAGTTCTTC
CDR3 protein: CASSGPGLAARNEQFF

D gene: -
clone size: -
J gene: TRBJ2-5
V gene: TRBV3-1
CDR3 DNA: TGTGCCAGCAAAGCTCCCGCACCGCTCCAAGAGACCCAGTACTTC
CDR3 protein: CASKAPAPLQETQYF

D gene: -
clone size: -
J gene: TRBJ1-3
V gene: TRBV4-3
CDR3 DNA: TGCGCCAGCGGCCAAGGGATAACGGGACCTCATGGAAACACCATATATTTT
CDR3 protein: CASGQGITGPHGNTIYF

D gene: -
clone size: -
J gene: TRBJ2-7
V gene: TRBV6-1
CDR3 DNA: TGTGCCAGCAGTGGGGGCCAAGAACACTACGAGCAGTACTTC
CDR3 protein: CASSGGQEHYEQYF

D gene: -
clone size: -
J gene: TRBJ2-7
V gene: TRBV15
CDR3 DNA: TGTGCCACCAGCAGAGAAGGTTTAGGCTCCTACGAGCAGTACTTC
CDR3 protein: CATSREGLGSYEQYF

D gene: TRBD2
clone size: -
J gene: TRBJ2-1
V gene: TRBV11-1
CDR3 DNA: TGTGCCAGCAGCCCTAGCGGGGGCATCAATGAGCAGTTCTTC
CDR3 protein: CASSPSGGINEQFF

D gene: -
clone size: -
J gene: TRBJ2-7
V gene: TRBV2
CDR3 DNA: TGTGCCAGCAGGGGGACATCCGCCTCACAGCAGTACTTC
CDR3 protein: CASRGTSASQQYF

D gene: TRBD2
clone size: many
J gene: TRBJ2-7
V gene: TRBV13
CDR3 DNA: TGTGCCAGCAGCCCAAGACTAGCGGGAAGGGAAGACGAGCAGTACTTC
CDR3 protein: CASSPRLAGREDEQYF

D gene: -
clone size: many
J gene: TRBJ1-1
V gene: TRBV25-1
CDR3 DNA: TGTGCCAGCAGTGAAAGTAGGAACACTGAAGCTTTCTTT
CDR3 protein: CASSESRNTEAFF

D gene: -
clone size: -
J gene: TRBJ2-7
V gene: TRBV29-1
CDR3 DNA: TGCAGCATTAGGGACTTAGACGAGCAGTACTTC
CDR3 protein: CSIRDLDEQYF

D gene: TRBD1
clone size: many
J gene: TRBJ1-6
V gene: TRBV19
CDR3 DNA: TGTGCCAGTAGTATACGTTCGGGACAGGGTAATTCACCCCTCCACTTT
CDR3 protein: CASSIRSGQGNSPLHF

D gene: -
clone size: -
J gene: TRBJ2-2
V gene: TRBV11-2
CDR3 DNA: TGTGCCAGCAGCTTAGATCGGGTCAGAAAGAACACCGGGGAGCTGTTTTTT
CDR3 protein: CASSLDRVRKNTGELFF

D gene: -
clone size: -
J gene: TRBJ1-2
V gene: TRBV7-8
CDR3 DNA: TGTGCCAGCGGAACGGGCTTCGGCTACACCTTC
CDR3 protein: CASGTGFGYTF

D gene: -
clone size: -
J gene: TRBJ1-2
V gene: TRBV29-1
CDR3 DNA: TGCAGCGTTGGGCCGACAGGACCTAACTATGGCTACACCTTC
CDR3 protein: CSVGPTGPNYGYTF

D gene: -
clone size: many
J gene: TRBJ1-4
V gene: TRBV7-2
CDR3 DNA: TGTGCCAGCAGCTTAGGGGATAAAGGGGAAAAACTGTTTTTT
CDR3 protein: CASSLGDKGEKLFF

D gene: -
clone size: -
J gene: TRBJ2-7
V gene: TRBV12-3/TRBV12-4
CDR3 DNA: TGTGCCAGCAGTTTGCATAGCTACGAGCAGTACTTC
CDR3 protein: CASSLHSYEQYF

D gene: -
clone size: few
J gene: TRBJ1-4
V gene: TRBV2
CDR3 DNA: TGTGCCAGCTCCGGCGCAGCAAATGAAAAACTGTTTTTT
CDR3 protein: CASSGAANEKLFF

D gene: -
clone size: -
J gene: TRBJ1-6
V gene: TRBV20-1
CDR3 DNA: TGCAGTGCGGGTCAGGAGAGCTATAATCCACCCCTCCACTTT
CDR3 protein: CSAGQESYNPPLHF

D gene: -
clone size: few
J gene: TRBJ1-5
V gene: TRBV28
CDR3 DNA: TGTGCCAGCACCGCAGGACAAGGCCGAACGGATAGCAATCAGCCCCAGCATTTT
CDR3 protein: CASTAGQGRTDSNQPQHF

D gene: TRBD2
clone size: -
J gene: TRBJ2-7
V gene: TRBV7-3
CDR3 DNA: TGTGCCAGCAGCCTCCAGAGCGGGAGCTACGAGCAGTACTTC
CDR3 protein: CASSLQSGSYEQYF